Sequencing of this T cell receptor (beta chain) was carried out in a study of technical replicates of blood from a few donors. Sequenced by immunoSEQ multiplex PCR; TCRdb stores in-frame clones only, minus some. In the table there are approximately 75,000 clones, around 97% of which are singletons. The sequencing input was T cells isolated from PBMCs. The clonotype was recovered from a human donor in good health.

The CDR3 DNA sequence: TGTGCCAGCAGCCAAGTTAATGTGGAGCAGTTCTTC. This codes for CASSQVNVEQFF. This chain uses TRBV14 with TRBJ2-1; D remains unclear. Trimming pared 1 base from V and 10 bases from J, leaving 8 bases between. CDR3 length equals 12 residues. CDR1 and CDR2 from the germline V gene are SGHDN and FVKESK.